This T cell receptor (beta chain) comes out of a study of molecular identifiers for immune sequencing clone quantification. This CDR3 is built from 12 residues. Germline assignment: CDR1 MNHEY and CDR2 SMNVEV (reference sequence). The ends were cut back, 5 bases at V and 5 bases at J, with 9 bases in the middle. MiXCR, applied by TCRdb to the PCR reads, yields one record per CDR3 protein. This sample yields approximately 630,000 distinct CDR3 sequences, of which over 25% are seen a single time; 0.78% belongs to the top ten. The chain links TRBV27 to TRBJ1-2; D unclear. Sequencing was performed on naive CD8+ T cells from blood, with Jurkat cell RNA spiked in. Subset defined: FACS-sorted CD8+CD4-CCR7+CD45RA+ naive T cells. The source of this sequence is a human donor in good health. Some libraries in this study had Jurkat cell RNA spiked in. CDR3 nucleotides: TGTGCCAGCAGTAGCTATGGATATGGCTACACCTTC. Residues: CASSSYGYGYTF.